This T cell receptor (beta chain) was identified during a study of T cell responses to AZD1222 COVID-19 vaccine. Turning to this clone: What it binds is not known.

Profiled with immunoSEQ multiplex PCR; TCRdb holds only in-frame clones, not every one. The repertoire includes tens of thousands of clones, 80% to 90% of them detected once, and roughly 2.1% sits in the top ten. Germline V gene data show CDR1 as MNHEY and CDR2 as SMNVEV (reference sequence). The CDR3 totals 15 residues. With 6 bases removed from V and 2 bases from J, the gap between germline ends came to 14 bases. Study observations and caveats: CD4 TCRs covered the whole spike, strongest at regions 160-218 and 743-854. At baseline, seropositivity was found in only a handful of AZD1222 recipients.

The specimen comprised peripheral blood, sampled on day 0 of AZD1222 vaccination. The origin of this receptor is an adult in good health. This chain joins TRBV27 and TRBJ1-5; a weak D match, TRBD1 (5 bases). The CDR3 DNA sequence: TGTGCCAGCAGCACCGGGACCGGGGGCAATCAGCCCCAGCATTTT. The encoded protein is CASSTGTGGNQPQHF.